A single sample is the source of the 30 T cell receptor beta chains below, sequenced in a study of blood T cell repertoires in COVID-19. Clones were read by immunoSEQ multiplex PCR, and TCRdb kept only the in-frame ones, dropping some. The repertoire holds roughly 250,000 clones, with 70% to 90% as singletons. Source material: peripheral blood. These TCRs come from a man over 45 with acute or convalescent COVID-19.

The V and J genes are TRBV10-2 and TRBJ1-1, with D perhaps TRBD1 (5 bases). Germline assignment: CDR1 WSHSY and CDR2 SAAADI. This CDR3 has 12 amino acids. V lost 4 bases, J lost 8 bases, and 11 bases lay in between. The chain's CDR3 is CASSVWGFEAFF. CDR3 DNA: TGCGCCAGCAGTGTTTGGGGCTTCGAAGCTTTCTTT.

This sequence joins TRBV18 and TRBJ2-7, with D unresolved. Germline V gene sequence: CDR1 KGHSH, CDR2 LQKENI. This CDR3 contains 16 residues. Trimming removed 1 base from V and 0 bases from J, with 13 bases in between. This CDR3 is CASSPRALLSSYEQYF. Written as DNA, the CDR3 is TGTGCCAGCTCACCACGGGCCCTACTTAGCTCCTACGAGCAGTACTTC.

V and J are TRBV7-9 and TRBJ2-7; possible D gene TRBD2, 6 bases. Germline lookup yields CDR1 SEHNR and CDR2 FQNEAQ (reference sequence). Trimming removed 5 bases at V and 4 bases at J, with 12 bases between. The CDR3 extends over 13 amino acids. This CDR3 reads CASSSRDWYEQYF. CDR3 bases: TGTGCCAGCAGCAGCCGGGACTGGTACGAGCAGTACTTC.

The chain has TRBV3-1 (or the pseudogene TRBV3-2) and TRBJ2-7; 7 nucleotides match TRBD1. Germline V lookup: CDR1 LGHDT, CDR2 YNNKEL (reference sequence). This CDR3 is 13 amino acids long. Trimming cost V 6 bases and J 5 bases; bases outside gene matches: 7. The CDR3 sequence is CASSFRQGHEQYF. The CDR3 bases are TGTGCCAGCAGTTTCCGACAGGGCCACGAGCAGTACTTC.

The chain couples TRBV13 to TRBJ1-2; the D is unclear. The CDR3 is 14 amino acids. Per the germline V gene, CDR1 is PRHDT and CDR2 is FYEKMQ (reference sequence). V dropped 7 bases and J dropped 4 bases, with 16 bases sitting between them. CDR3 sequence (DNA): TGTGCCAGCATCGGCCCCCTTGGAGGCTATGGCTACACCTTC. Translation: CASIGPLGGYGYTF.

This rearrangement joins TRBV4-1 to TRBJ2-2, with D possibly matching TRBD2 (6 bases). From germline, CDR1 is MGHRA and CDR2 YSYEKL. V lost 4 bases and J lost 1, with 10 bases in between. The CDR3 spans 15 residues. Here the CDR3 reads CASSPRDLNTGELFF. The DNA for the CDR3 is TGCGCCAGCAGCCCTCGGGACTTGAACACCGGGGAGCTGTTTTTT.

The chain is built from TRBV5-1 and TRBJ1-3; no clear D. The CDR3 sequence is 16 residues long. V was clipped by 0 bases and J by 2 bases, with 12 bases between them. Germline V gives CDR1 SGHRS, CDR2 YFSETQ. CDR3 loop: CASSLVSGRPGNTIYF. CDR3 in DNA: TGCGCCAGCAGCTTGGTAAGCGGGCGTCCTGGAAACACCATATATTTT.

V is TRBV19 and J is TRBJ1-5; weak D call: TRBD1 (6 bases). This CDR3 is 18 amino acids long. Germline assignment: CDR1 LNHDA and CDR2 SQIVND (reference sequence). Trimming shortened V by 7 bases and J by 0 bases, and 22 bases separated the two germline ends. CDR3 bases: TGTGCCAGTATGGGAGGGGGACCGGTCTATTATAGCAATCAGCCCCAGCATTTT. It codes for CASMGGGPVYYSNQPQHF.

This chain connects TRBV7-6 to TRBJ1-1; D remains unclear. Trimming shortened V by 3 bases and J by 1 base, and 12 bases separated the two germline ends. The CDR3 is made up of 15 amino acids. Germline lookup yields CDR1 SGHVS and CDR2 FNYEAQ. The CDR3 bases are TGTGCCAGCAGCTTTAACACACAGACGAACACTGAAGCTTTCTTT. Protein product: CASSFNTQTNTEAFF.

The chain combines TRBV19 with TRBJ1-6; 10 bases match TRBD1. Losses at the gene ends were 8 bases for V and 10 bases for J; bases not matched to a gene: 11. Germline V gene lookup returns CDR1 LNHDA and CDR2 SQIVND (reference sequence). This CDR3 spans 15 amino acids. The CDR3 coding sequence is TGTGCCAGTCAACCCAGACAGGGGGCCGGGTCACCCCTCCACTTT. Amino acid sequence: CASQPRQGAGSPLHF.

This clone was picked up one time. The chain has TRBV28 and TRBJ2-2, with TRBD1 matching 7 bases. The CDR3 runs 14 residues. J lost 9 bases, V lost 7 bases, and 11 bases had no gene match. Germline lookup yields CDR1 MDHEN and CDR2 SYDVKM. CDR3 in DNA: TGTGCCAGCAAAGGACAGGTCGACTTCAGGGAGCTGTTTTTT. It translates to CASKGQVDFRELFF.

V is TRBV24-1 and J is TRBJ1-2; 8 nucleotides agree with TRBD1. Per germline, CDR1 KGHDR and CDR2 SFDVKD. The CDR3 has 15 amino acids. V shed 3 bases and J 3 bases; nucleotides not matched to a gene: 5. CDR3 amino acids: CATSDSRGRDYGYTF. Here the CDR3 DNA reads TGTGCCACCAGTGATAGCAGGGGGCGAGACTATGGCTACACCTTC.

The V and J genes are TRBV12-3 or TRBV12-4 and TRBJ1-1; D remains ambiguous. Trimming pared 1 base from V and 11 bases from J, leaving 14 bases between. The CDR3 consists of 13 residues. The CDR3 nucleotides are TGTGCCAGCAGTTTAGGCCTCGTAAAGAGTGCTTTCTTT. Amino acids: CASSLGLVKSAFF.

The J gene is TRBJ1-2, the V gene TRBV27; a possible D gene is TRBD1 (6 bases). The CDR3 is 15 residues long. Germline assignment: CDR1 MNHEY and CDR2 SMNVEV (reference sequence). V dropped 0 bases and J dropped 5 bases, with 13 bases sitting between them. The CDR3 DNA follows: TGTGCCAGCAGTTTATCGGGGGCGCTTATGTATGGCTACACCTTC. Amino acids: CASSLSGALMYGYTF.

This clone was picked up one time. This CDR3 is CASSYREPDTEAFF. CDR3 DNA sequence: TGTGCCAGCAGTTACCGAGAGCCCGACACTGAAGCTTTCTTT. The V gene is TRBV6-5, the J gene TRBJ1-1, with no clear D. Germline CDR1 MNHEY, CDR2 SVGAGI. Trimming took 2 bases from V and 3 from J, leaving 10 bases between them. The CDR3 is 14 amino acids.

This clone appeared a few times. The gene calls are TRBV5-4 and TRBJ2-7; D gene ambiguous. The CDR3 consists of 12 residues. Trimming cost V 4 bases and J 5 bases, with 10 bases left between them. CDR1 and CDR2 (germline): SGHNT, YYREEE (reference sequence). For the CDR3, the DNA is TGTGCCAGCAGCCCCCGGTTTGACGAGCAGTACTTC. Translated, it gives CASSPRFDEQYF.

The chain carries TRBV30 and TRBJ2-3, with 7 bases aligning to TRBD1. Germline CDR1 reads GTSNPN; CDR2 reads SVGIG (reference sequence). Trimming at V came to 4 bases and at J to 1 base, leaving 2 bases not matched to a gene. This CDR3 is built from 13 residues. The CDR3 DNA follows: TGTGCCTGGAATGACAGGGGCACAGATACGCAGTATTTT. Its translation is CAWNDRGTDTQYF.

The CDR3 here is CASSLAENTEAFF. The CDR3 DNA is TGTGCCAGCAGCTTAGCAGAGAACACTGAAGCTTTCTTT. The V call is TRBV11-2, the J call TRBJ1-1, with D unclear. Germline V gives CDR1 SGHAT, CDR2 FQNNGV. V was trimmed by 1 base and J by 1 base, leaving 4 bases between them. The CDR3 contains 13 residues.

The rearrangement uses TRBV6-5 and TRBJ1-4; a weak D match, TRBD1 (6 bases). V lost 0 bases to trimming and J lost 8 bases, with 13 bases between them. This CDR3 is built from 15 residues. Germline CDR1 and CDR2: MNHEY and SVGAGI. CDR3 DNA sequence: TGTGCCAGCAGTTACTCTGGACAGAGCGTCGAAAAACTGTTTTTT. It encodes CASSYSGQSVEKLFF.

The V gene is TRBV19, the J gene TRBJ1-2, with D tentatively TRBD1 (5 bases). Germline V gene data show CDR1 as LNHDA and CDR2 as SQIVND (reference sequence). The CDR3 loop spans 13 amino acids. V was pared by 8 bases and J by 4 bases, with 14 bases between. CDR3 DNA: TGTGCCAGTGAGTCGGCAGGGTCCTATGGCTACACCTTC. Protein: CASESAGSYGYTF.

The chain is built from TRBV24-1 and TRBJ2-3; 11 positions agree with TRBD2. The germline CDR1 and CDR2 sequences are KGHDR and SFDVKD. The CDR3 consists of 15 residues. With V trimmed by 7 bases and J by 7 bases, 9 bases remained unmatched. CDR3 sequence: CATRGGTSGYHTQYF. CDR3 DNA sequence: TGTGCCACCAGGGGAGGGACTAGCGGTTACCATACGCAGTATTTT.

The chain has TRBV7-8 and TRBJ1-2, with D possibly being TRBD1 (6 bases). The length of the CDR3 is 16 residues. V lost 7 bases to trimming and J lost 5 bases, with 23 bases between them. The germline V gene has CDR1 SGHVS and CDR2 FQNEAQ. CDR3 coding DNA: TGTGCCAGCAACGGGGGGGCAGGGAAAACTGGATATGGCTACACCTTC. As protein: CASNGGAGKTGYGYTF.

This chain links TRBV18 with TRBJ1-1; the D gene is possibly TRBD1 (6 bases). CDR1 and CDR2 from the germline V gene are KGHSH and LQKENI. V was trimmed by 3 bases and J by 2 bases, leaving 7 bases between them. The CDR3 contains 13 residues. The chain's CDR3 is CASSPRGNTEAFF. The CDR3 DNA reads TGTGCCAGCTCACCCAGGGGTAACACTGAAGCTTTCTTT. Together with reference TRBV18 and TRBJ1-1, the CDR3 gives the full variable domain: NAGVMQNPRHLVRRRGQEARLRCSPMKGHSHVYWYRQLPEEGLKFMVYLQKENIIDESGMPKERFSAEFPKEGPSILRIQQVVRGDSAAYFCASSPRGNTEAFFGQGTRLTVV.

The rearrangement joins TRBV10-3 to TRBJ2-5; D is perhaps TRBD1 (6 bases). The CDR3 is 17 residues long. CDR1 and CDR2 (germline): ENHRY, SYGVKD. V gave up 5 bases and J gave up 4 bases, with 23 bases separating them. CDR3 loop: CAISPHDTTGESETQYF. CDR3 sequence (DNA): TGTGCCATCAGTCCCCATGATACGACAGGAGAATCAGAGACCCAGTACTTC.

Points on this clone: One end of the junction fails to match germline, which may point to a read error. The chain couples TRBV6-4 to TRBJ2-7, with TRBD2 as a possible D gene (5 bases). The CDR3 spans 11 residues. Germline loops: CDR1 MRHNA, CDR2 SNTAGT. In DNA, the CDR3 is TGTGCCAGCAGTGACTCGCGGACTCCAGTGTTC. Its translation: CASSDSRTPVF.

This chain links TRBV9 with TRBJ1-1, with 9 bases that match TRBD1. The CDR3 spans 14 residues. Germline V gene lookup returns CDR1 SGDLS and CDR2 YYNGEE. The ends lost 3 bases at V and 8 bases at J; junction bases unmatched: 8. The CDR3 region is CASSANSGQGEAFF. CDR3 DNA: TGTGCCAGCAGCGCCAACTCTGGACAGGGGGAAGCTTTCTTT.

Points on this clone: The junction shows a germline mismatch at one end, possibly a read error. The rearrangement links TRBV28 to TRBJ1-1, with TRBD1 matching over 8 bases. The V gene's germline CDR1 is MDHEN and CDR2 SYDVKM. This CDR3 spans 15 amino acids. The CDR3 DNA reads TGTGCCAGCAGTATATGGGGGGGACAGGTGACTGAAGCTTTCTTT. Encoded protein: CASSIWGGQVTEAFF.

This clone was picked up one time. The chain is built from TRBV28 and TRBJ2-1, with 7 bases matching TRBD1. This CDR3 is 13 amino acids long. The V gene's germline CDR1 is MDHEN and CDR2 SYDVKM. With 9 bases clipped from V and 0 bases from J, the junction kept 2 bases outside the gene matches. CDR3 sequence (DNA): TGTGCCAGTACAGGGGTCTCCTACAATGAGCAGTTCTTC. The encoded protein is CASTGVSYNEQFF.

The chain recombines TRBV7-3 with TRBJ1-2; unclear D gene. The germline CDR1 and CDR2 sequences are SGHTA and FQGTGA. V was shortened by 4 bases and J by 0 bases, with 12 bases between the two germline ends. The CDR3 covers 15 residues. The CDR3 sequence is CASSSGGKANYGYTF. The CDR3 nucleotides read TGTGCCAGCAGCTCGGGCGGGAAAGCTAACTATGGCTACACCTTC.

V usage is TRBV11-2 and J usage is TRBJ2-3; 12 bases fit TRBD2. The V and J ends lost 4 bases and 7 bases, in that order; junction bases with no gene match: 6. The CDR3 runs 15 residues. The germline gives CDR1 SGHAT, CDR2 FQNNGV. The DNA of the CDR3 is TGTGCCAGCAGCTCTTTTGGGACTAGCGGGTATACGCAGTATTTT. Translated: CASSSFGTSGYTQYF. The complete variable domain, with remaining parts taken from reference TRBV11-2 and TRBJ2-3, reads EAGVAQSPRYKIIEKRQSVAFWCNPISGHATLYWYQQILGQGPKLLIQFQNNGVVDDSQLPKDRFSAERLKGVDSTLKIQPAKLEDSAVYLCASSSFGTSGYTQYFGPGTRLTVL.